The clone carrying this T cell receptor beta chain was counted many times. The study amplified TCR beta CDR3 regions using RNA transcripts. HTBI-primed first-round RT-PCR preceded second-round multiplex PCR. TCRdb re-called the multiplex PCR reads through MiXCR, storing one row per CDR3 protein. Of about 210,000 distinct CDR3 sequences listed, over 25% were seen once; the top ten hold 9.1%. This sample was included in a study of Graves' ophthalmopathy and Graves' hyperthyroidism. Sequencing was done on a sample of peripheral blood. This sequence was found in a man over 45 with Graves' ophthalmopathy.

The CDR3 DNA reads as TGTGCCAGCAGCTTAAACAGGGATGGGACCGGGGAGCTGTTTTTT. This sequence encodes CASSLNRDGTGELFF. The V gene is TRBV7-9, the J gene TRBJ2-2, with a tentative D call TRBD1 (6 bases). The germline CDR1 and CDR2 sequences are SEHNR and FQNEAQ (reference sequence). The CDR3 is 15 amino acids. V was shortened by 2 bases and J by 5 bases, with 12 bases between the two germline ends.